The 13 T cell receptor beta chains below were found in one sample sequenced in a study of blood T cell repertoires in COVID-19. The assay was immunoSEQ multiplex PCR, and TCRdb's table has in-frame clones only and misses some. The sample lists around 220,000 clones, 86% seen once, with 2% to 2.5% in the top ten. Sequencing was done on a sample of peripheral blood. The receptors shown here come from a woman between 45 and 60 years old with acute or convalescent COVID-19.

DNA for the CDR3: TGTGCCAGCAGTTACAGCTCTTCCTACGAGCAGTACTTC. This codes for CASSYSSSYEQYF. The J gene is TRBJ2-7, the V gene TRBV6-2 or TRBV6-3; D uncertain. The CDR3 consists of 13 residues. Germline lookup yields CDR1 MNHEY and CDR2 SVGEGT. Trimming shortened V by 2 bases and J by 1 base, and 6 bases separated the two germline ends.

The chain employs TRBV6-2 or TRBV6-3 and TRBJ2-4; 10 bases align to TRBD2. The junction had 5 bases not matched to a gene; V was cut back by 5 bases and J by 4 bases. Germline CDR1 MNHEY, CDR2 SVGEGT. The CDR3 runs to 15 residues. In DNA form, the CDR3 reads TGTGCCAGCAGTCTCTCGGGACTAGCGAAAAACATTCAGTACTTC. It translates to CASSLSGLAKNIQYF.

This clone was picked up a small number of times. This chain joins TRBV7-2 and TRBJ1-5; the match to TRBD1 covers 9 bases. The CDR3 spans 14 residues. Germline V gene data show CDR1 as SGHTA and CDR2 as FQGNSA. Losses at the gene ends were 4 bases for V and 7 bases for J; bases not matched to a gene: 5. The CDR3 bases are TGTGCCAGCAGCTCGGGACAGGGATACCAGCCCCAGCATTTT. Its protein product is CASSSGQGYQPQHF. Supplemented by reference TRBV7-2 and TRBJ1-5, the full variable domain reads GAGVSQSPSNKVTEKGKDVELRCDPISGHTALYWYRQSLGQGLEFLIYFQGNSAPDKSGLPSDRFSAERTGGSVSTLTIQRTQQEDSAVYLCASSSGQGYQPQHFGDGTRLSIL.

The chain employs TRBV2 and TRBJ1-1; TRBD1 agrees at 7 bases. V dropped 0 bases and J dropped 5; count of bases not matched to a gene: 12. The germline V gene has CDR1 SNHLY and CDR2 FYNNEI. The CDR3 extends over 17 amino acids. CDR3 loop: CASSEAFLQGFGTEAFF. The DNA for the CDR3 is TGTGCCAGCAGTGAAGCCTTTTTACAGGGGTTCGGTACTGAAGCTTTCTTT.

This clone was picked up one time. This chain connects TRBV3-1 (or the pseudogene TRBV3-2) to TRBJ2-1, with 7 positions matching TRBD2. Germline values: CDR1 LGHDT, CDR2 YNNKEL (reference sequence). This CDR3 comprises 12 residues. Trimming cost V 4 bases and J 16 bases; bases outside gene matches: 10. DNA of the CDR3: TGTGCCAGCAGCCCGGGGGGACTACCCTCCTTCTTC. It yields the protein CASSPGGLPSFF.

V is TRBV6-5 and J is TRBJ1-6, with D possibly being TRBD1 (5 bases). This CDR3 has 14 residues. V dropped 2 bases and J dropped 10 bases, with 12 bases sitting between them. Germline V CDR1 and CDR2: MNHEY, SVGAGI. The CDR3 DNA reads as TGTGCCAGCAGTTACGGGGGGTATGGATCACCCCTCCACTTT. It encodes CASSYGGYGSPLHF.

The gene calls are TRBV27 and TRBJ1-2; D gene ambiguous. V was trimmed by 0 bases and J by 4 bases, leaving 12 bases between them. Germline loops: CDR1 MNHEY, CDR2 SMNVEV (reference sequence). This CDR3 is built from 15 residues. In DNA, the CDR3 is TGTGCCAGCAGTTTATCCGAACAGAGCCCCTATGGCTACACCTTC. It codes for CASSLSEQSPYGYTF.

This clone has at least ten counts. The CDR3 spells CASSDSNRGYEQYF. The CDR3 DNA sequence: TGTGCCAGTAGCGACTCCAACAGGGGGTACGAGCAGTACTTC. This chain links TRBV19 with TRBJ2-7, with TRBD1 matching 8 bases. CDR3 length: 14 residues. CDR1 and CDR2 from the germline V gene are LNHDA and SQIVND (reference sequence). J gave up 4 bases and V 6 bases, and 8 bases lay outside the gene matches.

The chain links TRBV27 to TRBJ1-5; 8 nucleotides align to TRBD1. CDR1 is MNHEY and CDR2 is SMNVEV in the germline V gene (reference sequence). The junction had 12 bases not matched to a gene; V was cut back by 1 base and J by 4 bases. The CDR3 has 18 amino acids. The CDR3 is CASSLLSAGGDLNQPQHF. CDR3 nucleotide sequence: TGTGCCAGCAGTTTATTATCCGCAGGGGGCGATTTGAATCAGCCCCAGCATTTT.

The chain is built from TRBV5-4 and TRBJ2-3; TRBD2 matches at 13 bases. Germline loops: CDR1 SGHNT, CDR2 YYREEE (reference sequence). V lost 5 bases, J lost 4 bases, and 10 bases stayed unmatched. The CDR3 has 17 residues. CDR3 sequence reads: CASRQLAGGPLADTQYF. For the CDR3, the DNA is TGTGCCAGCAGACAACTAGCGGGGGGGCCTCTGGCAGATACGCAGTATTTT.

V is TRBV15 and J is TRBJ2-7; TRBD2 is a possible D gene (6 bases). CDR1 and CDR2 from the germline V gene are LNHNV and YYDKDF (reference sequence). The CDR3 totals 13 residues. V lost 3 bases and J lost 5, with 11 bases in between. The CDR3 region is CATSSGWRDEQYF. The CDR3 nucleotides are TGTGCCACCAGCAGTGGATGGAGGGACGAGCAGTACTTC.

The J gene is TRBJ2-2, the V gene TRBV7-2; 9 bases map to TRBD2. Germline CDR1 is SGHTA and CDR2 is FQGNSA. V lost 5 bases and J lost 5; bases outside the gene matches: 9. CDR3 length: 16 residues. As DNA, the CDR3 is TGTGCCAGCAGCCCCGGGTCTAGCGGGAAGACCGGGGAGCTGTTTTTT. It is translated as CASSPGSSGKTGELFF.

The J gene is TRBJ1-1, the V gene TRBV28, with 9 bases identical to TRBD1. Germline CDR1 and CDR2: MDHEN and SYDVKM. This CDR3 is built from 15 residues. V trimming: 4 bases; J trimming: 3 bases; junction bases outside the gene matches: 6. CDR3 sequence reads: CASSYRGPRDTEAFF. CDR3 coding DNA: TGTGCCAGCAGTTACAGGGGGCCCCGGGACACTGAAGCTTTCTTT.